A single count supports the clone carrying this T cell receptor (beta chain). Its matching antigen is unknown. The sample originates from a study of shared clonotypes between healthy human individuals. General observations from the study: A handful of donors had 4% to 6.5% of their naive CD4 clonotypes in common. The represented genetic and exposure-history diversity was limited by the small number of donors.

The trim removed 4 bases at V and 2 bases at J, leaving 6 bases unmatched. Germline-derived CDR1 and CDR2 are SGHRS and YFSETQ. The CDR3 contains 16 residues. The authors ran the assay at deep level. Method: immunoSEQ multiplex PCR; TCRdb's copy keeps in-frame clones and lacks some. The table records about 2.4 million clones, just over 90% of them present only once. The sequencing input was naive CD4+ T cells sorted from blood. Sample subset: CD45RA+ positively selected. This clonotype was obtained from a man in his late teens or twenties in good health. This rearrangement joins TRBV5-1 to TRBJ2-3; 11 positions match TRBD2. CDR3 nucleotide sequence: TGCGCCAGCAGCCCCCGGACTAGCGGGTTCACAGATACGCAGTATTTT. It codes for CASSPRTSGFTDTQYF.